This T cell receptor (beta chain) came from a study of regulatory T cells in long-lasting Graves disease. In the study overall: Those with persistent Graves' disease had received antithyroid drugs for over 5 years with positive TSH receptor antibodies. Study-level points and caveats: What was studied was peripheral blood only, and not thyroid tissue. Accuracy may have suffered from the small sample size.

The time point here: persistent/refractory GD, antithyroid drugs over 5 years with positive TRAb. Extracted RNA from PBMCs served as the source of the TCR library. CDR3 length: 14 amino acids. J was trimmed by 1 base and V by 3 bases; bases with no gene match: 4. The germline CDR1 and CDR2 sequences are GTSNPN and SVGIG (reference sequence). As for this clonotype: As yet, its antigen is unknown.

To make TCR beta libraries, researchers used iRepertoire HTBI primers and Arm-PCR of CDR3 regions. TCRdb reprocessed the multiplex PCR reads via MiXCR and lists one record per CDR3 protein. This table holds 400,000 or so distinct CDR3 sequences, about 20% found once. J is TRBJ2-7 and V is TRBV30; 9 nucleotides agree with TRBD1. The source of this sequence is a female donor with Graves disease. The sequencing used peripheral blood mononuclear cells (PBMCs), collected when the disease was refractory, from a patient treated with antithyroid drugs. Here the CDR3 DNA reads TGTGCCTGGAGCTGGGACAGGGTGTCCTACGAGCAGTACTTC. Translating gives CAWSWDRVSYEQYF.